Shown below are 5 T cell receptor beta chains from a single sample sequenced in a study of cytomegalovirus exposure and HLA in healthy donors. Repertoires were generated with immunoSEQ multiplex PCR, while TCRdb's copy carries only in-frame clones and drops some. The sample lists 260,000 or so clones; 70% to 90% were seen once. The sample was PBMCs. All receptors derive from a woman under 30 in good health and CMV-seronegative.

CDR3 in amino acids: CASNIAGGPDTQYF. The CDR3 region has the DNA TGTGCCAGTAACATAGCGGGAGGGCCAGATACGCAGTATTTT. The chain employs TRBV19 and TRBJ2-3; 11 nucleotides align to TRBD2. CDR1 and CDR2 from the germline V gene are LNHDA and SQIVND (reference sequence). The trim removed 7 bases at V and 4 bases at J, leaving 4 bases unmatched. This CDR3 comprises 14 residues.

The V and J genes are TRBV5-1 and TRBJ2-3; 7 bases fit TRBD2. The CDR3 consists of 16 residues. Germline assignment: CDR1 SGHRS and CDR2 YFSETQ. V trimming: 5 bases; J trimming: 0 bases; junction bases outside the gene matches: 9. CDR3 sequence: CASSPGLLASTDTQYF. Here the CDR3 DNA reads TGCGCCAGCAGTCCGGGACTACTCGCGAGCACAGATACGCAGTATTTT. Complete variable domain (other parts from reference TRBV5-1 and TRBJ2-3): KAGVTQTPRYLIKTRGQQVTLSCSPISGHRSVSWYQQTPGQGLQFLFEYFSETQRNKGNFPGRFSGRQFSNSRSEMNVSTLELGDSALYLCASSPGLLASTDTQYFGPGTRLTVL.

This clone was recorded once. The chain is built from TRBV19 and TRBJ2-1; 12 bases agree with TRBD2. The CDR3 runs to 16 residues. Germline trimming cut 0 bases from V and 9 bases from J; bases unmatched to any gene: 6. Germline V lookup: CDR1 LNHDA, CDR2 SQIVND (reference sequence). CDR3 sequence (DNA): TGTGCCAGTAGTATAGATTCGACTAGCGGGAGAGCTGAGCAGTTCTTC. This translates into CASSIDSTSGRAEQFF.

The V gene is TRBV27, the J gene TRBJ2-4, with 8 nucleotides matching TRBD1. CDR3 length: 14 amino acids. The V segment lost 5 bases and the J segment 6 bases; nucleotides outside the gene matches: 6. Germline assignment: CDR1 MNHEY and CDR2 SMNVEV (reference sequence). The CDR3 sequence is CASSPHGQGNIQYF. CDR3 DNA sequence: TGTGCCAGCAGTCCGCATGGACAGGGAAACATTCAGTACTTC.

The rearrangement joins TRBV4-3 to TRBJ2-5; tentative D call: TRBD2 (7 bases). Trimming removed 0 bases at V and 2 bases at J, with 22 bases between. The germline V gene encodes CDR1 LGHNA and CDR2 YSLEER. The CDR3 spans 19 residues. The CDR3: CASSQDGGLGGGRQETQYF. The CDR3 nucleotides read TGCGCCAGCAGCCAAGATGGGGGGTTAGGGGGAGGGCGGCAAGAGACCCAGTACTTC.